This T cell receptor beta chain was identified in a study of blood T cell repertoires in COVID-19. It was within 2 weeks before study entry that exposed participants met a COVID-19 case. The data were produced by immunoSEQ multiplex PCR, yet TCRdb's version contains in-frame clones alone and is incomplete. In the table there are about 280,000 clones, roughly 80% of which are singletons. Trimming cost V 2 bases and J 8 bases; bases outside gene matches: 7. The CDR3 is 15 amino acids. CDR1 is SNHLY and CDR2 is FYNNEI in the germline V gene. The rearrangement links TRBV2 to TRBJ2-1, with TRBD2 identical over 9 bases. What was sequenced was PBMCs or T cells enriched from blood (not recorded which). This receptor was obtained from a man aged 35 to 55 who had been exposed to COVID-19. The chain's CDR3 is CASSESGGRADEQFF. The CDR3 coding sequence is TGTGCCAGCAGTGAATCGGGCGGGAGGGCCGATGAGCAGTTCTTC.